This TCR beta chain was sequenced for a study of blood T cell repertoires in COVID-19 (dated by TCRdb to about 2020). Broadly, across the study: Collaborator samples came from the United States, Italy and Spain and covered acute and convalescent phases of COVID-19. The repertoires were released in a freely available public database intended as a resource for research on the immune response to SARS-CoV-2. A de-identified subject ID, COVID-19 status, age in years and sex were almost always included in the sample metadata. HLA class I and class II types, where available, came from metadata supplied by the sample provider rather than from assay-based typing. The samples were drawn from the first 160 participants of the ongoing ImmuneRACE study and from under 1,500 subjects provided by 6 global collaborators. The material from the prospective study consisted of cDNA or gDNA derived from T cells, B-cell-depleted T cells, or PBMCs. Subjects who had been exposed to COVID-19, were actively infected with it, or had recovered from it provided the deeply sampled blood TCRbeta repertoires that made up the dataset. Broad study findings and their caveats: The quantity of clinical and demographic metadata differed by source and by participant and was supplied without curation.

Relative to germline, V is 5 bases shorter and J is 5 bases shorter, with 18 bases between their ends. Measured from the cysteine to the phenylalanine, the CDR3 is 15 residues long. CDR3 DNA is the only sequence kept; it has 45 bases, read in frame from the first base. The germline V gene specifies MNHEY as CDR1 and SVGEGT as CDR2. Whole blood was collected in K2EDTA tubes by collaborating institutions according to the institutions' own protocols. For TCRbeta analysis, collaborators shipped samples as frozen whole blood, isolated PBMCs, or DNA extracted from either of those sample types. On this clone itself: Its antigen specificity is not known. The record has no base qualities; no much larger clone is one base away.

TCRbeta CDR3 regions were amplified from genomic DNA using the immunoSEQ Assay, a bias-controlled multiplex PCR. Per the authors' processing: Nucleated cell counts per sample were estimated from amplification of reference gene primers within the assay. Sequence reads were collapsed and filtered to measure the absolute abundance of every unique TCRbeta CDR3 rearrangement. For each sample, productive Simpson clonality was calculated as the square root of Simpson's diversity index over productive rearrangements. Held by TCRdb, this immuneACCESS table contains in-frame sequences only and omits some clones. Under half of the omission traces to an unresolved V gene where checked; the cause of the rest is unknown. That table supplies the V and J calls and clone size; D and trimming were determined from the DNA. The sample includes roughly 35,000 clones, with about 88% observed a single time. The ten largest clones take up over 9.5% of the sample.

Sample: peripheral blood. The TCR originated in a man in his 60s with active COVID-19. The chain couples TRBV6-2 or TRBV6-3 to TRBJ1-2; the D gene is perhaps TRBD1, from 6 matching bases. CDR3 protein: CASSPGQGSFYGYTF. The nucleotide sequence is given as TGTGCCAGCAGTCCCGGCCAGGGGAGTTTTTATGGCTACACCTTC.